The 6 T cell receptor beta chains reported below all come from one sample, sequenced in a study of T cell responses to AZD1222 COVID-19 vaccine. Profiled with immunoSEQ multiplex PCR; TCRdb holds only in-frame clones, not every one. Here the sample spans some 110,000 clones, roughly 92% being singletons. The sequenced sample was peripheral blood, obtained 28 days after the second AZD1222 dose. These receptors were collected from an adult who received the AZD1222 COVID-19 vaccine.

The chain uses TRBV29-1 and TRBJ1-2, with a tentative D call TRBD1 (5 bases). Trimming took off 5 bases at V and 0 bases at J, with 10 bases between the two ends. Germline loops: CDR1 SQVTM, CDR2 ANQGSEA. CDR3 length equals 13 residues. CDR3 DNA sequence: TGCAGCGTTTACGGGGGAACTAACTATGGCTACACCTTC. It codes for CSVYGGTNYGYTF.

The count of this clone is one. The gene calls are TRBV4-1 and TRBJ1-5, with 12 nucleotides matching TRBD1. The CDR3 is 15 residues long. V gave up 6 bases and J gave up 6 bases; unmatched junction bases: 6. Germline-derived CDR1 and CDR2 are MGHRA and YSYEKL. The CDR3: CASRPGQGASQPQHF. Written as DNA, the CDR3 is TGCGCCAGCAGACCGGGACAGGGGGCGAGTCAGCCCCAGCATTTT.

The chain joins TRBV19 to TRBJ1-5, with unresolved D. From germline, CDR1 is LNHDA and CDR2 SQIVND (reference sequence). This CDR3 is 15 amino acids long. The V end was cut by 2 bases, the J end by 4 bases, with 12 bases between. CDR3 sequence reads: CASSIILALNQPQHF. CDR3 coding DNA: TGTGCCAGTAGTATAATCTTGGCGCTTAATCAGCCCCAGCATTTT.

V and J are TRBV5-1 and TRBJ2-3; D uncertain. Between the trimmed V and J ends, which lost 4 bases and 0 bases, there was a span of 12 bases. The CDR3 has 15 amino acids. Germline V CDR1 and CDR2: SGHRS, YFSETQ. As DNA, the CDR3 is TGCGCCAGCAGCACAAACCCAGACAGCACAGATACGCAGTATTTT. Translation: CASSTNPDSTDTQYF.

This clone was detected once. This rearrangement joins TRBV19 to TRBJ1-4, with 7 bases that match TRBD1. This CDR3 has 15 residues. Germline CDR1 LNHDA, CDR2 SQIVND (reference sequence). The trim removed 5 bases at V and 0 bases at J, leaving 3 bases unmatched. The CDR3 spells CASSLGTATNEKLFF. DNA for the CDR3: TGTGCCAGTAGTCTCGGGACAGCAACTAATGAAAAACTGTTTTTT.

The V gene is TRBV5-4, the J gene TRBJ2-5; 7 bases agree with TRBD2. This CDR3 spans 16 amino acids. Germline assignment: CDR1 SGHNT and CDR2 YYREEE (reference sequence). The V gene end was trimmed by 4 bases and the J gene end by 2 bases; junction bases not matched to a gene: 11. CDR3 in DNA: TGTGCCAGCAGCCCCGGGAGGTTGGGAAGGCAAGAGACCCAGTACTTC. Translating it yields CASSPGRLGRQETQYF.